These 10 T cell receptor beta chains came from one sample sequenced in a study of CD8 T cells in Susac syndrome. RNA in amounts of 0.5 to 1 ug was reverse transcribed with random hexamers. One entry per CDR3 protein results from TCRdb running MiXCR on the immunoSEQ multiplex PCR reads. The table records a few hundred thousand distinct CDR3 sequences, roughly 94% of them present only once. The material sequenced was CD4+ T cells from PBMCs. Source of these receptors: a human donor with multiple sclerosis.

This chain connects TRBV29-1 to TRBJ2-1, with D perhaps assigned TRBD1 or TRBD2 (5 bases each). This CDR3 has 12 residues. The V gene's germline CDR1 is SQVTM and CDR2 ANQGSEA. V lost 4 bases, J lost 10 bases, and 14 bases lay in between. CDR3 nucleotide sequence: TGCAGCGTTGCGAGGGACCGCGGGGAGCAGTTCTTC. Encoded protein: CSVARDRGEQFF.

This clonotype was recorded only once. This sequence joins TRBV3-1 and TRBJ2-5, with D possibly called TRBD1 or TRBD2 (5 bases each). CDR1 is LGHDT and CDR2 is YNNKEL in the germline V gene (reference sequence). There are 12 residues in the CDR3. Trimming cost V 5 bases and J 9 bases, with 13 bases left between them. The CDR3 DNA reads TGTGCCAGCAGCTATCTAGGGGAGTCCCAGTACTTC. It translates to CASSYLGESQYF.

The rearrangement joins TRBV29-1 to TRBJ2-7, with D uncertain. Trimming took 2 bases from V and 6 from J, leaving 11 bases between them. The CDR3 is made up of 12 amino acids. Germline V gives CDR1 SQVTM, CDR2 ANQGSEA. CDR3 protein: CSVESPGLEQYF. The CDR3 DNA is TGCAGCGTTGAAAGCCCGGGTCTCGAGCAGTACTTC.

The rearrangement uses TRBV7-9 and TRBJ1-6; D gene ambiguous. Germline assignment: CDR1 SEHNR and CDR2 FQNEAQ (reference sequence). This CDR3 has 15 amino acids. The V end was cut by 6 bases, the J end by 0 bases, with 9 bases between. CDR3 nucleotide sequence: TGTGCCAGCAGTACACAGAGCTCCTATAATTCACCCCTCCACTTT. This gives the protein CASSTQSSYNSPLHF.

The rearrangement uses TRBV20-1 and TRBJ2-3, with D hard to call. The CDR3 has 13 amino acids. V lost 6 bases to trimming and J lost 3 bases, with 13 bases between them. Germline CDR1 is DFQATT and CDR2 is SNEGSKA (reference sequence). The CDR3 reads CSATRTQTDTQYF. CDR3 nucleotides: TGCAGTGCAACCAGGACGCAGACAGATACGCAGTATTTT.

The gene calls are TRBV9 and TRBJ1-4, with D possibly matching TRBD1 (5 bases). V was pared by 7 bases and J by 5 bases, with 12 bases between. Germline V CDR1 and CDR2: SGDLS, YYNGEE. This CDR3 has 13 residues. In nucleotides, the CDR3 is TGTGCCAGCGCTCGACAGATAAATGAAAAACTGTTTTTT. Residues: CASARQINEKLFF.

The chain employs TRBV27 and TRBJ1-1; no clear D. Germline V gene sequence: CDR1 MNHEY, CDR2 SMNVEV (reference sequence). The CDR3 length is 13 residues. Trimming removed 5 bases at V and 0 bases at J, with 7 bases between. The DNA for the CDR3 is TGTGCCAGCAGTACGGGCCTGAACACTGAAGCTTTCTTT. This sequence encodes CASSTGLNTEAFF.

This clonotype was counted a single time. The gene calls are TRBV14 and TRBJ1-2; D remains ambiguous. Trimming removed 0 bases from V and 8 bases from J, with 13 bases in between. Per the germline V gene, CDR1 is SGHDN and CDR2 is FVKESK. This CDR3 has 14 amino acids. The CDR3 loop reads CASSQDSGVWGYTF. The CDR3 region has the DNA TGTGCCAGCAGCCAAGATAGCGGTGTATGGGGCTACACCTTC.

J is TRBJ2-5 and V is TRBV5-4; 11 bases line up with TRBD1. Losses at the gene ends were 2 bases for V and 4 bases for J; bases not matched to a gene: 4. Germline CDR1 and CDR2: SGHNT and YYREEE (reference sequence). The CDR3 length is 15 residues. The CDR3 DNA reads as TGTGCCAGCAGCTTTCCGGGACAGGGGGGAGAGACCCAGTACTTC. It translates to CASSFPGQGGETQYF.

The chain combines TRBV7-9 with TRBJ2-3; unclear D gene. Germline CDR1 and CDR2: SEHNR and FQNEAQ (reference sequence). The CDR3 has 17 residues. V was trimmed by 5 bases and J by 0 bases, leaving 18 bases between them. For the CDR3, the DNA is TGTGCCAGCAGCCGCCTCCTTCGCGGATCTAGCACAGATACGCAGTATTTT. It is translated as CASSRLLRGSSTDTQYF.